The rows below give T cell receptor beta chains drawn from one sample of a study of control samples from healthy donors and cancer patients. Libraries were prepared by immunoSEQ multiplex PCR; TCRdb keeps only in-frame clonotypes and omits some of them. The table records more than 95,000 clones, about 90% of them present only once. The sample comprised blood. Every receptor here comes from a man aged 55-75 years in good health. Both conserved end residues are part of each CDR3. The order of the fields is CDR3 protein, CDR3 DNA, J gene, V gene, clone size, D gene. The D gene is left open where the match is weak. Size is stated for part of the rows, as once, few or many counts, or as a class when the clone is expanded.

CASSEVAGSNSPLHF,TGTGCCAGCAGTGAGGTCGCAGGTAGTAATTCACCCCTCCACTTT,TRBJ1-6,TRBV6-4,few,-
CASRRPGGDEQFF,TGTGCCAGCAGAAGACCCGGTGGAGATGAGCAGTTCTTC,TRBJ2-1,TRBV6-5,once,-
CASSLGQGAEVLRIDTQYF,TGCGCCAGCAGCCTGGGACAGGGGGCTGAAGTTCTTCGGATAGATACGCAGTATTTT,TRBJ2-3,TRBV5-1,once,TRBD1
CASSPHDRYEQYF,TGTGCCAGCAGTCCCCACGACAGGTACGAGCAGTACTTC,TRBJ2-7,TRBV27,-,-
CASSLALYRTTQRETQYF,TGTGCCAGCAGCTTAGCGCTTTACCGGACAACTCAGCGCGAGACCCAGTACTTC,TRBJ2-5,TRBV7-9,few,-
CASSPNKGSGTQYF,TGTGCCAGCAGCCCCAACAAGGGGAGTGGTACGCAGTATTTT,TRBJ2-3,TRBV7-9,once,-
CASSQLFQGRSPLHF,TGTGCCAGCAGCCAGTTATTCCAGGGGAGGTCACCCCTCCACTTT,TRBJ1-6,TRBV11-2,few,-
CASSSDRVANEKLFF,TGTGCCAGCTCATCTGACAGGGTAGCTAATGAAAAACTGTTTTTT,TRBJ1-4,TRBV18,-,TRBD1
CASSLGRASTDTQYF,TGTGCCAGCAGTTTGGGGAGAGCTAGCACAGATACGCAGTATTTT,TRBJ2-3,TRBV27,-,-
CASIRNYGYTF,TGTGCCAGTATTAGAAACTATGGCTACACCTTC,TRBJ1-2,TRBV19,few,-
CASNKQGLENSPLHF,TGTGCCAGCAATAAACAGGGTTTGGAGAATTCACCCCTCCACTTT,TRBJ1-6,TRBV2,few,-
CASSVVGHGNEQFF,TGTGCCAGCAGCGTAGTCGGTCACGGGAATGAGCAGTTCTTC,TRBJ2-1,TRBV9,-,-
CASSPGALRTEKLFF,TGCGCCAGCAGCCCTGGGGCCCTGAGGACTGAAAAACTGTTTTTT,TRBJ1-4,TRBV5-1,-,-
CAISNTGTNTGELFF,TGTGCCATCAGTAACACAGGAACGAACACCGGGGAGCTGTTTTTT,TRBJ2-2,TRBV10-3,-,-
CASSYEGDVDTQYF,TGTGCCAGCAGCTATGAGGGGGACGTGGATACGCAGTATTTT,TRBJ2-3,TRBV7-2,-,-
CASRPIAGARTDTQYF,TGTGCCAGTAGGCCAATAGCGGGGGCCCGCACAGATACGCAGTATTTT,TRBJ2-3,TRBV19,-,TRBD2
CASRRLAGSNTGELFF,TGCGCCAGCAGAAGGCTAGCGGGATCGAACACCGGGGAGCTGTTTTTT,TRBJ2-2,TRBV5-1,-,TRBD2
CASSLGGGRTYEQYF,TGTGCCAGCAGCTTGGGAGGTGGGAGGACTTACGAGCAGTACTTC,TRBJ2-7,TRBV5-5,-,-
CASSHLGSGNTIYF,TGTGCCAGCAGCCACTTGGGCTCTGGAAACACCATATATTTT,TRBJ1-3,TRBV3-1/TRBV3-2,-,-
CASSLRSGAGELFF,TGTGCCAGCAGTTTGCGGTCGGGGGCCGGGGAGCTGTTTTTT,TRBJ2-2,TRBV27,-,-
CASSWSPLQPQHF,TGTGCCAGCAGCTGGTCCCCTTTACAGCCCCAGCATTTT,TRBJ1-5,TRBV11-2,-,-
CASSERGSGNTIYF,TGTGCCAGCAGTGAACGGGGCTCTGGAAACACCATATATTTT,TRBJ1-3,TRBV6-1,-,-
CASSFSGRNSPLHF,TGTGCCAGCAGTTTTTCCGGGAGAAATTCACCCCTCCACTTT,TRBJ1-6,TRBV6-5,-,-
CASSPWDGNTIYF,TGTGCCAGCAGTCCATGGGATGGAAACACCATATATTTT,TRBJ1-3,TRBV12-3/TRBV12-4,-,-
CASSPLGQTQETQYF,TGTGCCAGCTCACCCCTGGGACAGACCCAAGAGACCCAGTACTTC,TRBJ2-5,TRBV18,-,TRBD1
CASSLLVGQRLNEQFF,TGTGCCAGCAGCCTACTGGTGGGACAGCGCCTCAATGAGCAGTTCTTC,TRBJ2-1,TRBV3-1/TRBV3-2,-,TRBD1
CASSYERNEQFF,TGTGCCAGCAGTTACGAGCGGAATGAGCAGTTCTTC,TRBJ2-1,TRBV6-5,-,-
CASSGTEFGGYTF,TGTGCCAGCAGTGGGACCGAGTTTGGTGGCTACACCTTC,TRBJ1-2,TRBV12-3/TRBV12-4,-,-
CASSKPNSGTSSEKLFF,TGTGCCAGCAGTAAACCTAACTCCGGGACAAGCTCAGAAAAACTGTTTTTT,TRBJ1-4,TRBV28,once,-
CASSYGGQINGYTF,TGTGCCAGCAGTTACGGGGGGCAGATAAATGGCTACACCTTC,TRBJ1-2,TRBV6-5,-,-
CASGSGLARPDTQYF,TGTGCCAGCGGATCCGGACTAGCACGGCCAGATACGCAGTATTTT,TRBJ2-3,TRBV28,once,TRBD2
CASSPRTGGYWRRLFF,TGTGCCAGCAGCCCCCGGACAGGGGGGTATTGGAGGCGACTGTTTTTT,TRBJ1-4,TRBV28,few,TRBD1
CASSLTGQSNQPQHF,TGCGCCAGCAGCCTTACGGGACAGAGCAATCAGCCCCAGCATTTT,TRBJ1-5,TRBV4-1,few,TRBD1
CASSAGDSSVIGGYTF,TGCGCCAGCAGCGCCGGGGACTCCAGCGTCATAGGGGGCTACACCTTC,TRBJ1-2,TRBV5-1,-,-
CASSIGTGVTEAFF,TGTGCCAGTAGTATTGGGACAGGGGTTACTGAAGCTTTCTTT,TRBJ1-1,TRBV19,-,TRBD1
CASRDTTGGTEAFF,TGTGCCAGCAGGGACACGACAGGGGGAACTGAAGCTTTCTTT,TRBJ1-1,TRBV6-6,-,TRBD1
CASGGTEVRRELFF,TGTGCCAGCGGCGGGACGGAGGTGCGCAGAGAGCTGTTTTTT,TRBJ2-2,TRBV7-9,once,-
CASSLRGTTDTQYF,TGTGCCAGCAGTTTGCGGGGGACGACAGATACGCAGTATTTT,TRBJ2-3,TRBV27,-,TRBD2
CSASTFGLNTGELFF,TGCAGTGCTAGTACTTTCGGATTGAACACCGGGGAGCTGTTTTTT,TRBJ2-2,TRBV20-1,once,-
CAWSERWGIQYF,TGTGCCTGGAGTGAAAGATGGGGCATTCAGTACTTC,TRBJ2-4,TRBV30,-,-
CASNLAGGSSYNEQFF,TGTGCCAGCAATTTAGCGGGGGGAAGCTCCTACAATGAGCAGTTCTTC,TRBJ2-1,TRBV7-3,-,TRBD2